This T cell receptor (beta chain) was observed in a study of T cell changes during pregnancy in multiple sclerosis. Sequencing was performed with immunoSEQ multiplex PCR; in TCRdb, only in-frame clones are kept and a portion is missing. The repertoire has approximately 97,000 clones, 91% of them found once; the top ten carry 1.5% to 2%. The CDR3 totals 15 residues. J lost 0 bases, V lost 3 bases, and 1 base had no gene match. Germline CDR1 reads LNHDA; CDR2 reads SQIVND (reference sequence). This sequence originates from a female donor in good health, enrolled as a control in a pregnancy study. Specimen: peripheral blood, collected after pregnancy. This sequence joins TRBV19 and TRBJ1-4, with TRBD1 matching 7 bases. The CDR3, as DNA: TGTGCCAGTAGTATTGGACAGGCAACTAATGAAAAACTGTTTTTT. As protein: CASSIGQATNEKLFF.